The T cell receptor beta chain under discussion was sequenced for a study of patients and donors after allogeneic stem cell transplantation. The V gene lost 4 bases and the J gene lost 5 bases, with 9 bases spanning the gap. Germline CDR1 WSHSY, CDR2 SAAADI. This CDR3 region has 14 residues. This clonotype was counted between two and nine times. MiXCR, applied by TCRdb to the RT-PCR reads, yields one record per CDR3 protein. The data contain about 200,000 distinct CDR3 sequences, 35% to 45% of them seen just once; the ten biggest clones take up around a tenth. This chain links TRBV10-2 with TRBJ1-6; possible D gene TRBD1, 5 bases. Sequenced: blood, either unsorted or a sorted T cell fraction (not recorded which). This TCR derives from a human donor who was either an allogeneic HSCT recipient or a stem cell or donor lymphocyte infusion donor (not recorded which). It is not recorded whose cells these are; they may come from a transplant donor. The CDR3 nucleotides read TGCGCCAGCAGTGTCGTCAGGGATAATTCACCCCTCCACTTT. Its protein is CASSVVRDNSPLHF.